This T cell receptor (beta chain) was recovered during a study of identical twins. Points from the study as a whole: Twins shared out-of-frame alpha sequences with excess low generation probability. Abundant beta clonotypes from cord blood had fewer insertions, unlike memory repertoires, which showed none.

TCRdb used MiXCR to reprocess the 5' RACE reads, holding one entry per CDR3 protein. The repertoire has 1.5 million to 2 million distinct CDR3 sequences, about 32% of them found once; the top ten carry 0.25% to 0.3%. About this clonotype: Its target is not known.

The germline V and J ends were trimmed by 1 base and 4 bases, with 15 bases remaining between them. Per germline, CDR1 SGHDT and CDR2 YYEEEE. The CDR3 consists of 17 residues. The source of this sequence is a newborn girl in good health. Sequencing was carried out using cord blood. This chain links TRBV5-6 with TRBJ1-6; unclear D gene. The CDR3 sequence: CASSLFIGSAYNSPLHF. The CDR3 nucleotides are TGTGCCAGCAGCTTGTTCATCGGGTCAGCTTATAATTCACCCCTCCACTTT.